A selection of T cell receptor beta chains follows, all from one sample in a study of cytotoxic CD8 clonotypes in ibrutinib-treated CLL. Only in-frame clones appear in the TCRdb table, and some are missing; sequencing was by immunoSEQ multiplex PCR. The sample includes 140,000 to 150,000 clones, about 80% of them seen just once. The sample consisted of PBMCs, taken after 24 months of ibrutinib treatment. The receptors derive from a human donor with chronic lymphocytic leukemia. CDR3s include the opening cysteine and the closing phenylalanine or tryptophan. The D gene is left open where the match is weak. A row's size may be missing; if present it is once, few, many or a size class.

>few|TRBV7-6|TRBJ1-2|.
TGTGCCAGCAGCCCCTGGAGGGACCCGCGGGGCTACACCTTC
CASSPWRDPRGYTF
>.|TRBV28|TRBJ1-2|.
TGTGCCAGCAGTTTGGACCAAATTGGTGGCTACACCTTC
CASSLDQIGGYTF
>.|TRBV5-4|TRBJ2-2|TRBD2
TGTGCCAGCAGCTTGGGAGGAGGACTAGCGGGGGCCGGGGAGCTGTTTTTT
CASSLGGGLAGAGELFF
>.|TRBV5-6|TRBJ1-5|.
TGTGCCAGCAGCGTGTGGCGAGACAATCAGCCCCAGCATTTT
CASSVWRDNQPQHF
>.|TRBV5-1|TRBJ2-7|TRBD2
TGCGCCAGCAGCACAAGCGGGAGGGACTACGAGCAGTACTTC
CASSTSGRDYEQYF
>.|TRBV27|TRBJ2-3|.
TGTGCCAGCAGTTCCTGGCAGGCCCCGGATACGCAGTATTTT
CASSSWQAPDTQYF
>few|TRBV27|TRBJ2-7|TRBD1
TGTGCCAGCAGTTTATCGGGGGACAGGACCACCTACGAGCAGTACTTC
CASSLSGDRTTYEQYF
>.|TRBV6-5|TRBJ2-7|.
TGTGCCAGCAGTTACAGGAGACTAGACTACGAGCAGTACTTC
CASSYRRLDYEQYF
>.|TRBV11-2|TRBJ2-2|.
TGTGCCAGCAGCTTTCTTCGCGGGGACGGGGAGCTGTTTTTT
CASSFLRGDGELFF
>.|TRBV6-6|TRBJ1-6|.
TGTGCCAGCAGCCCAGGGGCTTTGGGGTCACCCCTCCACTTT
CASSPGALGSPLHF
>.|TRBV30|TRBJ1-5|.
TGTGCCTGGAGTGGAATGGAGGGAAATCAGCCCCAGCATTTT
CAWSGMEGNQPQHF
>.|TRBV28|TRBJ2-2|.
TGTGCCAGCAGTTGGGGGGAAACCAACACCGGGGAGCTGTTTTTT
CASSWGETNTGELFF
>few|TRBV7-2|TRBJ1-5|.
TGTGCCAGCAGCCAAAAACCGGGGGTTCAGCCCCAGCATTTT
CASSQKPGVQPQHF
>.|TRBV6-5|TRBJ1-2|TRBD1
TGTGCCAGCAGTTCCCAGGGGGCGTGGGGTGGCTACACCTTC
CASSSQGAWGGYTF
>.|TRBV28|TRBJ2-1|.
TGTGCCAGCAGTACCCGGCTAGCGATCGAGCAGTTCTTC
CASSTRLAIEQFF
>.|TRBV6-5|TRBJ1-5|.
TGTGCCAGCAGTTACTCGATATCGTCTCAGCCCCAGCATTTT
CASSYSISSQPQHF
>.|TRBV9|TRBJ1-4|.
TGTGCCAGCAGCGTAGGGTTACAGGAACGTGAAAAACTGTTTTTT
CASSVGLQEREKLFF
>.|TRBV13|TRBJ2-2|.
TGTGCCAGCAGCTTATTGGCGGTGGGCACCGGGGAGCTGTTTTTT
CASSLLAVGTGELFF
>.|TRBV18|TRBJ2-7|.
TGTGCCAGCTCACCGGGCCAGGTGGAGCAGTACTTC
CASSPGQVEQYF
>.|TRBV18|TRBJ2-3|TRBD2
TGTGCCAGCTCATCTACGCCGACTAGCGGGACTAGCACAGATACGCAGTATTTT
CASSSTPTSGTSTDTQYF
>few|TRBV18|TRBJ2-7|.
TGTGCCAGCTCAGCAGGGGTTGCCGAGCAGTACTTC
CASSAGVAEQYF
>.|TRBV27|TRBJ2-3|TRBD1
TGTGCCACAAAGGGGGACAGGGTGGTGGCAGATACGCAGTATTTT
CATKGDRVVADTQYF
>.|TRBV19|TRBJ1-2|.
TGTGCCAGTAGTATTCAGAGCGGGGTTGGACTATATGGCTACACCTTC
CASSIQSGVGLYGYTF
>.|TRBV28|TRBJ2-7|TRBD1
TGTGCCAGCAGTTTTGTGCGTGGACAGGGGCAGTACTTC
CASSFVRGQGQYF
>.|TRBV6-4|TRBJ1-5|TRBD1
TGTGCCAGCAGCCCCGGGACAGGGGAGTCCAATCAGCCCCAGCATTTT
CASSPGTGESNQPQHF
>once|TRBV7-9|TRBJ2-7|.
TGTGCCAGCAGCCTCACGTACGAGCAGTACTTC
CASSLTYEQYF
>.|TRBV20-1|TRBJ2-7|.
TGCAGGGCAGCCGGGGGATACGAGCAGTACTTC
CRAAGGYEQYF
>.|TRBV7-9|TRBJ1-1|.
TGTGCCAGCAGCTACATCACTGAAGCTTTCTTT
CASSYITEAFF
>.|TRBV9|TRBJ2-5|TRBD1
TGTGCCAGCAGCCCCTCCGGGACAGGGGGCCCGTACCAAGAGACCCAGTACTTC
CASSPSGTGGPYQETQYF
>.|TRBV5-1|TRBJ2-5|TRBD1
TGCGCCAGCAGCACTGGGACAGGGAGGGTTGGGGAGACCCAGTACTTC
CASSTGTGRVGETQYF
>few|TRBV4-1|TRBJ2-5|TRBD1
TGCGCCAGCAGCCAGAAACAGGGGCGAGGGGAGACCCAGTACTTC
CASSQKQGRGETQYF
>.|TRBV7-2|TRBJ2-2|TRBD2
TGTGCCAGCAGCCCCCCCAGCGGGGCTAACACCGGGGAGCTGTTTTTT
CASSPPSGANTGELFF
>.|TRBV27|TRBJ2-3|.
TGTGCCAGCAGTTCCGGGGGGCAGGATACGCAGTATTTT
CASSSGGQDTQYF
>.|TRBV7-7|TRBJ2-7|.
TGTGCCAGCAGCCACCGGGACCGACCCTACGAGCAGTACTTC
CASSHRDRPYEQYF
>.|TRBV4-3|TRBJ2-3|.
TGCGCCAGCAGCCAACCAGACACAGATACGCAGTATTTT
CASSQPDTDTQYF
>.|TRBV19|TRBJ1-1|TRBD1
TGTGCCAGTAGTCCCAACAGGGGAGGGGACACTGAAGCTTTCTTT
CASSPNRGGDTEAFF
>many|TRBV15|TRBJ1-2|.
TGTGCCACCAGCAGAGACCAACCGGGGAGGCGGGGGCTCTATGGCTACACCTTC
CATSRDQPGRRGLYGYTF
>.|TRBV4-2|TRBJ2-7|TRBD2
TGTGCCAGAAGCTCGGGACTAGCGGGACTCAACGAGCAGTACTTC
CARSSGLAGLNEQYF
>.|TRBV27|TRBJ2-1|TRBD1
TGTGCCAGTTTTCGACAGGGCGAGGGCTCCTACAATGAGCAGTTCTTC
CASFRQGEGSYNEQFF
>few|TRBV28|TRBJ1-5|.
TGTGCCAGCAGTTTAATGGGGGGGGGCCAGCCCCAGCATTTT
CASSLMGGGQPQHF
>.|TRBV4-3|TRBJ2-5|TRBD2
TGCGCCAGCAGCCAAGATAATCCGGGAGGGCCTGACCAAGAGACCCAGTACTTC
CASSQDNPGGPDQETQYF
>.|TRBV30|TRBJ2-2|TRBD2
TGTGCCTGGAGGCGGGGGGGGACCACCGGGGAGCTGTTTTTT
CAWRRGGTTGELFF
>.|TRBV29-1|TRBJ2-5|TRBD2
TGCAGCGTCTCAGCGGGATGGGAGGAGACCCAGTACTTC
CSVSAGWEETQYF
>.|TRBV30|TRBJ2-7|.
TGTGCCTGGACCCAATACTGGGGCTCCTACGAGCAGTACTTC
CAWTQYWGSYEQYF
>.|TRBV30|TRBJ2-7|.
TGTGCCTGGAGTAGGGAAACCTACGAGCAGTACTTC
CAWSRETYEQYF
>.|TRBV23-1|TRBJ1-5|.
TGCGCCAGCTCCCCCGGGGGGTTGGTGAGCAATCAGCCCCAGCATTTT
CASSPGGLVSNQPQHF
>.|TRBV7-2|TRBJ1-4|.
TGTGCCAGCAGCTTAGTAGGGACCAGGGGTGAAAAACTGTTTTTT
CASSLVGTRGEKLFF
>.|TRBV7-2|TRBJ2-3|.
TGTGCCAGCATCCAGGTAGGGGATACGCAGTATTTT
CASIQVGDTQYF
>.|TRBV10-3|TRBJ2-7|.
TGTGCCATCAGGCTGAGCTTGGACTACGAGCAGTACTTC
CAIRLSLDYEQYF
>.|TRBV28|TRBJ2-5|.
TGTGCCAGTCAGTGGGGTCGGCAGACCCAGTACTTC
CASQWGRQTQYF